The T cell receptor beta chain under discussion was sequenced for a study of blood T cell repertoires in COVID-19. Study-wide background: Sites across the United States, Italy and Spain contributed samples from acute and convalescent COVID-19. T cells, B-cell-depleted T cells, or PBMCs supplied cDNA or gDNA.

Per the study methods: Amplification of reference gene primers provided the estimated nucleated cell counts. The method was immunoSEQ multiplex PCR; TCRdb's version includes in-frame clones alone and lacks a portion of them. V and J calls and clone size are copied from that table; D and trimming were computed from the DNA. Among about 100,000 clones listed, more than 70% were seen once. Germline lookup yields CDR1 SGHDT and CDR2 YYEEEE. With 0 bases removed from V and 7 bases from J, the gap between germline ends came to 8 bases. The CDR3 runs to 13 residues. The chain carries TRBV5-6 and TRBJ1-5; weak D call: TRBD1 (5 bases). This receptor was obtained from a human donor in a cohort sampled during active COVID-19. Specimen: peripheral blood. The CDR3 DNA reads TGTGCCAGCAGCTTGGGGGGCTGGCAGCCCCAGCATTTT. It codes for CASSLGGWQPQHF.